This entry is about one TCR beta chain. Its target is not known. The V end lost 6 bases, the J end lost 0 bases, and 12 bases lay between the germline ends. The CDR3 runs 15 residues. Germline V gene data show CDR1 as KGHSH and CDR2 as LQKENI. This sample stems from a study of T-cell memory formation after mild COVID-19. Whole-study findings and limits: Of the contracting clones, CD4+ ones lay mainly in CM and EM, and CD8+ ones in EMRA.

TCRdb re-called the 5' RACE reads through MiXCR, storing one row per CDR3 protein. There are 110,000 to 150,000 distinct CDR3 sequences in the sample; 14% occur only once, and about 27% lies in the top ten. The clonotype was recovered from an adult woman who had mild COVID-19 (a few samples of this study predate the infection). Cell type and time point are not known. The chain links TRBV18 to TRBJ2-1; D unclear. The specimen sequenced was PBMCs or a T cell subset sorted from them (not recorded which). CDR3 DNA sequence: TGTGCCAGCTCTCGACCCGTGGGCTCCTACAATGAGCAGTTCTTC. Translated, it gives CASSRPVGSYNEQFF. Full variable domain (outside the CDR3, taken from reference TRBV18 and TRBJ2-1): NAGVMQNPRHLVRRRGQEARLRCSPMKGHSHVYWYRQLPEEGLKFMVYLQKENIIDESGMPKERFSAEFPKEGPSILRIQQVVRGDSAAYFCASSRPVGSYNEQFFGPGTRLTVL.